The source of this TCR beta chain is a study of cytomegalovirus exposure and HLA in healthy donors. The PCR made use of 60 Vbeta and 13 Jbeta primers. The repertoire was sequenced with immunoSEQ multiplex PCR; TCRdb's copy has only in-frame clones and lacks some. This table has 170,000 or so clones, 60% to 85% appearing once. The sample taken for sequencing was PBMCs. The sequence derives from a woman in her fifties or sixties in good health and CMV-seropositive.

Here the CDR3 DNA reads TGCGCCAGCAGCCCAGCGGGACTAGCGGGGGGGCAGGCAGATACGCAGTATTTT. Encoded protein: CASSPAGLAGGQADTQYF. V is TRBV4-3 and J is TRBJ2-3; the match to TRBD2 covers 16 bases. With 4 bases clipped from V and 4 bases from J, the junction kept 8 bases outside the gene matches. The CDR3 spans 18 residues. Germline CDR1 reads LGHNA; CDR2 reads YSLEER.